This TCR beta chain is drawn from a study of STAT5B mutations in CD4+ large granular lymphocyte leukemia. Study-wide findings and caveats: Main leukemic clonotypes were patient-specific, but roughly 23% appeared at low frequency elsewhere.

Some clones are missing from TCRdb's copy, which holds only in-frame ones; the method was immunoSEQ multiplex PCR. Here the sample spans around 30,000 clones, around four fifths being singletons. Worth noting for this clone: Its antigen is undetermined.

The clonotype was recovered from a human donor in good health. Sequenced: CD4+ T cells from blood buffy coats.

The CDR3 is CASSQGARGQPQHF. The CDR3 DNA reads as TGTGCCAGCTCACAGGGGGCGCGTGGTCAGCCCCAGCATTTT. The chain has TRBV18 and TRBJ1-5; 7 bases are shared with TRBD1. V shed 4 bases, J shed 6 bases, and the junction held 6 bases outside the gene matches. Germline loops: CDR1 KGHSH, CDR2 LQKENI. CDR3 length equals 14 residues.